The 26 T cell receptor beta chains below were found in one sample sequenced in a study of shared clonotypes between healthy human individuals (dated by TCRdb to between 2020 and 2021). CD8 naive samples consisted of CD45RO-negative cells that were positively selected for CCR7, yielding a CD45RA+CCR7+ population without TemRA cells. Library generation was performed with the immunoSEQ multiplex PCR assay. The table comes from immuneACCESS by way of TCRdb, which keeps in-frame sequences with V and J called. Part of the clones is missing from these tables; in studies checked, under half for an unresolved V gene and the rest for unknown reasons. This sample holds approximately 650,000 clones; around 95% were observed only once. Roughly 0.1% of the sample is in the top ten clones. The specimen was naive CD8+ T cells sorted from blood. The meaning of the sample's cell subset or site label: CD45RA+CCR7+. The receptors come from a woman under 40 in good health.

The chain links TRBV27 to TRBJ2-1, with TRBD1 matching 8 bases. The CDR3 contains 15 residues. The V and J ends lost 3 bases and 8 bases, in that order; junction bases with no gene match: 9. Germline CDR1 is MNHEY and CDR2 is SMNVEV (reference sequence). The CDR3 region has the DNA TGTGCCAGCAGTTTTAGAACAGGGGGGTCAGATGAGCAGTTCTTC. Encoded protein: CASSFRTGGSDEQFF.

V and J are TRBV7-9 and TRBJ2-1; TRBD2 agrees at 8 bases. Germline V gene data show CDR1 as SEHNR and CDR2 as FQNEAQ (reference sequence). This CDR3 region has 16 residues. Germline trimming cut 8 bases from V and 7 bases from J; bases unmatched to any gene: 16. CDR3 protein: CASRTAGEGPRNEQFF. The CDR3 region has the DNA TGTGCCAGCCGTACAGCGGGGGAGGGCCCTAGGAATGAGCAGTTCTTC. The variable domain in full, completed from reference TRBV7-9 and TRBJ2-1, reads DTGVSQNPRHKITKRGQNVTFRCDPISEHNRLYWYRQTLGQGPEFLTYFQNEAQLEKSRLLSDRFSAERPKGSFSTLEIQRTEQGDSAMYLCASRTAGEGPRNEQFFGPGTRLTVL.

The V and J genes are TRBV19 and TRBJ1-5, with D hard to call. The V end was cut by 6 bases, the J end by 0 bases, with 12 bases between. The CDR3 has 15 residues. Germline V gene data show CDR1 as LNHDA and CDR2 as SQIVND (reference sequence). For the CDR3, the DNA is TGTGCCAGTAGCAATGAGGCTTATAGCAATCAGCCCCAGCATTTT. Protein sequence: CASSNEAYSNQPQHF.

The CDR3 DNA is TGTGCCAGTACTCCAAGACTAGCGGGAGAGGAGGATACGCAGTATTTT. Its protein is CASTPRLAGEEDTQYF. The chain couples TRBV19 to TRBJ2-3; 12 bases agree with TRBD2. CDR3 length: 16 amino acids. Unmatched junction bases numbered 11, after V lost 7 bases and J lost 6 bases. CDR1 is LNHDA, CDR2 SQIVND, per germline (reference sequence). Together with reference TRBV19 and TRBJ2-3, the CDR3 gives the full variable domain: DGGITQSPKYLFRKEGQNVTLSCEQNLNHDAMYWYRQDPGQGLRLIYYSQIVNDFQKGDIAEGYSVSREKKESFPLTVTSAQKNPTAFYLCASTPRLAGEEDTQYFGPGTRLTVL.

The V gene is TRBV9, the J gene TRBJ2-7; no clear D gene. Germline CDR1 SGDLS, CDR2 YYNGEE. V was pared by 4 bases and J by 3 bases, with 11 bases between. This CDR3 contains 13 residues. The CDR3 here is CASSPRRDYEQYF. In DNA, the CDR3 is TGTGCCAGCAGCCCCCGTAGAGACTACGAGCAGTACTTC.

The chain couples TRBV5-4 to TRBJ1-2; 7 bases are shared with TRBD1. Germline lookup yields CDR1 SGHNT and CDR2 YYREEE (reference sequence). Trimming at V came to 4 bases and at J to 5 bases, leaving 11 bases not matched to a gene. CDR3 length: 15 residues. The CDR3 region has the DNA TGTGCCAGCAGCGTCCGGGACAGCCTTTTTTATGGCTACACCTTC. As protein: CASSVRDSLFYGYTF.

The chain employs TRBV28 and TRBJ2-7; D is uncertain. CDR1 and CDR2 (germline): MDHEN, SYDVKM. V lost 8 bases and J 0 bases, leaving 20 bases between the germline ends. The CDR3 is 16 residues long. The CDR3 region has the DNA TGTGCCAGCTCCCCGACCGGCGAGAGAGCCTCCTACGAGCAGTACTTC. Translated, it gives CASSPTGERASYEQYF.

This chain joins TRBV7-6 and TRBJ1-1; TRBD1 is a possible D gene (5 bases). The CDR3 consists of 14 residues. The V gene lost 5 bases and the J gene lost 2 bases, with 12 bases spanning the gap. Germline assignment: CDR1 SGHVS and CDR2 FNYEAQ. The CDR3 DNA reads as TGTGCCAGCAGCCCCAGGGAAATCAACACTGAAGCTTTCTTT. Translation: CASSPREINTEAFF.

The chain employs TRBV6-5 and TRBJ2-7; 10 bases line up with TRBD1. Germline V gene lookup returns CDR1 MNHEY and CDR2 SVGAGI. The CDR3 is 14 residues long. The J segment lost 2 bases and the V segment lost 4 bases, leaving 2 bases of the junction unmatched. CDR3 sequence reads: CASSFGTGAYEQYF. CDR3 bases: TGTGCCAGCAGTTTCGGGACAGGGGCCTACGAGCAGTACTTC.

The chain uses TRBV27 and TRBJ2-2; 9 bases map to TRBD2. In germline, CDR1 is MNHEY, CDR2 SMNVEV (reference sequence). CDR3 length equals 16 residues. V lost 4 bases to trimming and J lost 0 bases; unmatched junction nucleotides: 3. CDR3 amino acids: CASSYAGGPNTGELFF. Here the CDR3 DNA reads TGTGCCAGCAGTTACGCGGGAGGGCCGAACACCGGGGAGCTGTTTTTT.

The rearrangement uses TRBV28 and TRBJ2-7; D is undetermined. The CDR3 covers 13 residues. CDR1 is MDHEN, CDR2 SYDVKM, per germline. The V and J ends lost 3 bases and 5 bases respectively, with 11 bases between them. CDR3 residues: CASSFRELNEQYF. The CDR3 DNA reads as TGTGCCAGCAGTTTTAGGGAACTCAACGAGCAGTACTTC. Using reference TRBV28 and TRBJ2-7 for the parts outside the CDR3, the full variable domain is DVKVTQSSRYLVKRTGEKVFLECVQDMDHENMFWYRQDPGLGLRLIYFSYDVKMKEKGDIPEGYSVSREKKERFSLILESASTNQTSMYLCASSFRELNEQYFGPGTRLTVT.

The chain recombines TRBV27 with TRBJ2-5, with D uncertain. The CDR3 extends over 14 amino acids. Germline CDR1 is MNHEY and CDR2 is SMNVEV (reference sequence). Trimming stripped 3 bases from V and 1 base from J, with 9 bases between. This chain's CDR3 is CASSFMSSQETQYF. CDR3 coding DNA: TGTGCCAGCAGTTTCATGTCTAGCCAAGAGACCCAGTACTTC.

The rearrangement joins TRBV6-6 to TRBJ1-2, with a tentative D call TRBD1 (6 bases). There are 14 residues in the CDR3. Trimming left V 2 bases short and J 4 bases short, with 11 bases between. The germline CDR1 and CDR2 sequences are MNHNY and SVGAGI (reference sequence). The chain's CDR3 is CASSYTGSSYGYTF. CDR3 DNA sequence: TGTGCCAGCAGTTACACAGGGAGTAGCTATGGCTACACCTTC.

CDR3 coding DNA: TGTGCCAGCAGCCAAGTTTTGCGGGAGCGTGGGGAGACCCAGTACTTC. It yields the protein CASSQVLRERGETQYF. V is TRBV4-2 and J is TRBJ2-5; 7 bases are a match to TRBD2. Trimming removed 1 base from V and 5 bases from J; junction bases left unmatched: 10. The CDR3 is 16 residues long. Germline V gives CDR1 LGHNA, CDR2 YNFKEQ.

The CDR3 is CASSIFPTAAYEQYF. The DNA of the CDR3 is TGTGCCAGTAGTATTTTCCCCACTGCGGCCTACGAGCAGTACTTC. V usage is TRBV19 and J usage is TRBJ2-5; no reliable D call. The DNA end is a closer match to TRBJ2-7, so the J assignment may be wrong. The CDR3 consists of 15 residues. Germline loops: CDR1 LNHDA, CDR2 SQIVND (reference sequence).

The chain has TRBV7-3 and TRBJ2-2; no reliable D call. V lost 4 bases and J 6 bases, leaving 9 bases between the germline ends. The CDR3 contains 13 residues. Germline CDR1 reads SGHTA; CDR2 reads FQGTGA. The CDR3 region is CASSSLGSGELFF. Here the CDR3 DNA reads TGTGCCAGCAGCTCCCTGGGGTCCGGGGAGCTGTTTTTT.

This clone was found once. The chain combines TRBV19 with TRBJ1-4; D is unresolved. Germline-derived CDR1 and CDR2 are LNHDA and SQIVND (reference sequence). CDR3 size: 16 residues. The ends were cut back, 3 bases at V and 0 bases at J, with 11 bases in the middle. CDR3 amino acids: CASSIRGVATNEKLFF. In DNA form, the CDR3 reads TGTGCCAGTAGTATCCGGGGAGTTGCAACTAATGAAAAACTGTTTTTT.

The chain uses TRBV7-9 and TRBJ2-4; possibly TRBD2 for D (5 bases). V lost 5 bases and J 9 bases, leaving 11 bases between the germline ends. Germline CDR1 and CDR2: SEHNR and FQNEAQ (reference sequence). There are 12 residues in the CDR3. The CDR3 sequence is CASSTSEGIQYF. CDR3 in DNA: TGTGCCAGCAGCACCTCCGAGGGCATTCAGTACTTC.

The chain uses TRBV11-2 and TRBJ2-7; 8 bases are a match to TRBD2. Germline V lookup: CDR1 SGHAT, CDR2 FQNNGV. The V gene end was trimmed by 3 bases and the J gene end by 4 bases; junction bases not matched to a gene: 5. This CDR3 has 14 residues. As DNA, the CDR3 is TGTGCCAGCAGCTTCGGGGGGGTTGGTTACGAGCAGTACTTC. This codes for CASSFGGVGYEQYF.

J is TRBJ2-7 and V is TRBV28; TRBD1 matches at 7 bases. This CDR3 has 14 residues. Germline-derived CDR1 and CDR2 are MDHEN and SYDVKM. V lost 4 bases to trimming and J lost 0 bases; unmatched junction nucleotides: 3. In DNA form, the CDR3 reads TGTGCCAGCAGTTCGACAGGGTACTCCTACGAGCAGTACTTC. Translating it yields CASSSTGYSYEQYF.

The rearrangement uses TRBV7-6 and TRBJ2-1, with 9 bases aligning to TRBD2. The junction had 7 bases not matched to a gene; V was cut back by 10 bases and J by 3 bases. The CDR3 has 14 residues. Germline V lookup: CDR1 SGHVS, CDR2 FNYEAQ. As DNA, the CDR3 is TGTGCCACCGGGGCAGCGGGAGGCTACAATGAGCAGTTCTTC. Protein: CATGAAGGYNEQFF.

V gene TRBV2 combines with J gene TRBJ2-7; D remains ambiguous. Germline CDR1 is SNHLY and CDR2 is FYNNEI. V lost 1 base, J lost 9 bases, and 7 bases lay in between. This CDR3 contains 11 residues. The CDR3 loop reads CASSEGVGQYF. The CDR3 DNA reads TGTGCCAGCAGTGAAGGAGTAGGGCAGTACTTC.

The rearrangement joins TRBV5-6 to TRBJ2-7; TRBD2 agrees at 9 bases. Germline-derived CDR1 and CDR2 are SGHDT and YYEEEE. This CDR3 comprises 14 residues. J was trimmed by 5 bases and V by 5 bases; bases with no gene match: 8. The CDR3 reads CASRLGTSIHEQYF. As DNA, the CDR3 is TGTGCCAGCAGATTAGGGACTAGCATCCACGAGCAGTACTTC. Drawing the rest from reference TRBV5-6 and TRBJ2-7, the complete variable domain is DAGVTQSPTHLIKTRGQQVTLRCSPKSGHDTVSWYQQALGQGPQFIFQYYEEEERQRGNFPDRFSGHQFPNYSSELNVNALLLGDSALYLCASRLGTSIHEQYFGPGTRLTVT.

The chain recombines TRBV2 with TRBJ2-1, with D perhaps matching TRBD2 (6 bases). The CDR3 spans 14 residues. Trimming pared 10 bases from V and 8 bases from J, leaving 21 bases between. Germline CDR1 is SNHLY and CDR2 is FYNNEI. CDR3 nucleotides: TGTGCCACTGGTCCACTAGGAGGGTTTGATGAGCAGTTCTTC. It translates to CATGPLGGFDEQFF. Combining the CDR3 with reference TRBV2 and TRBJ2-1 gives the whole variable domain EPEVTQTPSHQVTQMGQEVILRCVPISNHLYFYWYRQILGQKVEFLVSFYNNEISEKSEIFDDQFSVERPDGSNFTLKIRSTKLEDSAMYFCATGPLGGFDEQFFGPGTRLTVL.

The rearrangement links TRBV6-5 to TRBJ1-2; D ambiguous. Germline V CDR1 and CDR2: MNHEY, SVGAGI. Trimming removed 4 bases from V and 0 bases from J, with 6 bases in between. The CDR3 loop spans 13 amino acids. CDR3 in amino acids: CASSLGTNYGYTF. DNA of the CDR3: TGTGCCAGCAGTTTAGGGACTAACTATGGCTACACCTTC.

V is TRBV5-5 and J is TRBJ2-7; D gene uncertain. Germline V gene data show CDR1 as SGHKS and CDR2 as YYEKEE (reference sequence). V shed 1 base and J shed 0 bases, with 17 bases lying between them. The length of the CDR3 is 17 residues. CDR3 sequence reads: CASSLLPPGSGSYEQYF. For the CDR3, the DNA is TGTGCCAGCAGCTTGTTGCCCCCAGGAAGTGGCTCCTACGAGCAGTACTTC.